The source of this T cell receptor beta chain is a study of cytomegalovirus exposure and HLA in healthy donors. Across the study: Among the approximately 370 donors who were genotyped, roughly 85% fell in the genetic ancestry cluster that is associated with self-reported Caucasian donors. Broader study findings: The study designated roughly 160 TCR beta chains cytomegalovirus-associated. It has been reported that TCR beta sequences accurately predicted the HLA-A and HLA-B alleles of most subjects.

Germline V gene lookup returns CDR1 SGHRS and CDR2 YFSETQ. The CDR3 has 17 residues. Trimming took 2 bases from V and 1 from J; bases not matched to a gene: 11. Both 60 Vbeta primers and 13 Jbeta primers went into the PCR. Data came from immunoSEQ multiplex PCR; TCRdb stores just in-frame clones and leaves some out. The sample consists of fewer than 250,000 clones, roughly 87% of them appearing once. As concerns this clone: Its antigen remains unknown.

The chain joins TRBV5-1 to TRBJ2-7; 8 bases align to TRBD1. The TCR was taken from a boy under 10 years old in good health and CMV-seronegative. The material sequenced was PBMCs. The DNA for the CDR3 is TGCGCCAGCAGCTTCCTTTGGGGGCAGGGGGCATCCTACGAGCAGTACTTC. It specifies CASSFLWGQGASYEQYF.